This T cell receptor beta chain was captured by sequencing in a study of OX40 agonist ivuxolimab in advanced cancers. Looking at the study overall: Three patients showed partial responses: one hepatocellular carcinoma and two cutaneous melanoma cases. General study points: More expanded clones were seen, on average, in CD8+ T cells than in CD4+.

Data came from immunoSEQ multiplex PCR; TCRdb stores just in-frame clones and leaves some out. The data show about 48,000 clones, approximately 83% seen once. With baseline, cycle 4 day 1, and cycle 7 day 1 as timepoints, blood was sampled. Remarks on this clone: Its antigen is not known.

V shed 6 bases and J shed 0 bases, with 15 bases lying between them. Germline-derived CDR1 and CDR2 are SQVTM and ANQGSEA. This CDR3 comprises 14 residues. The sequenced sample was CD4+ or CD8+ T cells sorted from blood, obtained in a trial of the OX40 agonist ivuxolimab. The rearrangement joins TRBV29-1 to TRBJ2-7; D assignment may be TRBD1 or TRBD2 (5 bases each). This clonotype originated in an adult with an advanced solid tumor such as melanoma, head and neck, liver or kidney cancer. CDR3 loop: CSVRTGTGSYEQYF. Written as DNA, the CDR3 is TGCAGCGTCCGTACCGGGACGGGCTCCTACGAGCAGTACTTC.